The 12 T cell receptor beta chains given below trace back to one sample, sequenced in a study of T cells in localized non-small cell lung cancer. The repertoire was sequenced with immunoSEQ multiplex PCR; TCRdb's copy has only in-frame clones and lacks some. The data hold tens of thousands of clones, with roughly 89% observed a single time. Material: peripheral blood, obtained before any cancer treatment. These receptors were taken from a man aged 40-75 years with stage I squamous cell lung carcinoma.

V and J are TRBV19 and TRBJ2-7; possibly TRBD1 or TRBD2 for D (6 bases each). Germline CDR1 reads LNHDA; CDR2 reads SQIVND (reference sequence). This CDR3 has 14 residues. The germline V and J ends were trimmed by 2 bases and 5 bases, with 13 bases remaining between them. This chain's CDR3 is CASSINREVDEQYF. The DNA of the CDR3 is TGTGCCAGTAGTATAAACAGGGAGGTGGACGAGCAGTACTTC.

This chain connects TRBV6-1 to TRBJ1-2, with D tentatively TRBD1 (6 bases). V was cut by 3 bases and J by 7 bases, with 15 bases left in between. CDR3 size: 14 residues. The germline CDR1 and CDR2 sequences are MNHNS and SASEGT. As DNA, the CDR3 is TGTGCCAGCAGTGACCAGGGGCTAAGTGGTGGCTACACCTTC. Protein product: CASSDQGLSGGYTF.

V is TRBV5-1 and J is TRBJ1-4; 8 bases are shared with TRBD1. Germline CDR1 is SGHRS and CDR2 is YFSETQ. The CDR3 sequence is 17 residues long. V dropped 0 bases and J dropped 4; count of bases not matched to a gene: 8. This chain's CDR3 is CASSLAGGAGSNEKLFF. DNA of the CDR3: TGCGCCAGCAGCTTGGCAGGGGGCGCCGGCAGTAATGAAAAACTGTTTTTT.

The chain joins TRBV10-3 to TRBJ1-4; no reliable D call. The CDR3 is made up of 14 amino acids. V was clipped by 3 bases and J by 6 bases, with 11 bases between them. Germline CDR1 and CDR2: ENHRY and SYGVKD. CDR3 loop: CAISEAWGDEKLFF. The CDR3 nucleotides are TGTGCCATCAGTGAAGCGTGGGGTGATGAAAAACTGTTTTTT.

The chain is built from TRBV7-9 and TRBJ1-4; D is ambiguous. The length of the CDR3 is 17 residues. Germline CDR1 and CDR2: SEHNR and FQNEAQ (reference sequence). Trimming stripped 0 bases from V and 4 bases from J, with 15 bases between. In nucleotides, the CDR3 is TGTGCCAGCAGCTTAGCGACGATTGGGAATTTTAATGAAAAACTGTTTTTT. This codes for CASSLATIGNFNEKLFF.

The chain carries TRBV4-1 and TRBJ2-7; 9 bases are shared with TRBD1. The CDR3 has 13 amino acids. Germline V gene lookup returns CDR1 MGHRA and CDR2 YSYEKL. V lost 3 bases and J lost 4; bases outside the gene matches: 1. The CDR3, as DNA: TGCGCCAGCAGCCAGGACAGGGGTTACGAGCAGTACTTC. It is translated as CASSQDRGYEQYF.

The rearrangement uses TRBV19 and TRBJ1-1; a weak D match, TRBD1 (5 bases). Trimming took 7 bases from V and 10 from J, leaving 22 bases between them. Germline CDR1 reads LNHDA; CDR2 reads SQIVND (reference sequence). The CDR3 length is 14 residues. The CDR3 bases are TGTGCCAGTAAGGTCGAACAGGATCACCCCTCAGCTTTCTTT. Translation gives CASKVEQDHPSAFF. Complete variable domain (other parts from reference TRBV19 and TRBJ1-1): DGGITQSPKYLFRKEGQNVTLSCEQNLNHDAMYWYRQDPGQGLRLIYYSQIVNDFQKGDIAEGYSVSREKKESFPLTVTSAQKNPTAFYLCASKVEQDHPSAFFGQGTRLTVV.

The chain uses TRBV16 and TRBJ1-2; D ambiguous. The CDR3 has 14 residues. The V end lost 4 bases, the J end lost 6 bases, and 15 bases lay between the germline ends. Germline V lookup: CDR1 KGHSY, CDR2 FQNENV. CDR3 sequence (DNA): TGTGCCAGCAGCCGTCAAGGACCCGCCAATGGCTACACCTTC. This translates into CASSRQGPANGYTF.

In its sample, this clone was seen a few times. This rearrangement joins TRBV9 to TRBJ1-6; 10 nucleotides match TRBD1. V lost 3 bases to trimming and J lost 7 bases; unmatched junction nucleotides: 4. The V gene's germline CDR1 is SGDLS and CDR2 YYNGEE. This CDR3 has 15 amino acids. CDR3 nucleotides: TGTGCCAGCAGCGCCGGACAGGGGGGGAATTCACCCCTCCACTTT. It translates to CASSAGQGGNSPLHF.

The chain uses TRBV7-8 and TRBJ2-2; weak D call: TRBD2 (6 bases). This CDR3 contains 15 residues. The germline V and J ends were trimmed by 6 bases and 2 bases, with 13 bases remaining between them. The germline V gene has CDR1 SGHVS and CDR2 FQNEAQ. The CDR3 loop reads CASRVGTLNTGELFF. The DNA of the CDR3 is TGTGCCAGCAGAGTCGGGACTCTTAACACCGGGGAGCTGTTTTTT.

The DNA of the CDR3 is TGCGCCAGCAGCCAAGAGGGGGTGAGCGGGTATGGCTACACCTTC. Translated, it gives CASSQEGVSGYGYTF. The J gene is TRBJ1-2, the V gene TRBV4-1; D might be TRBD1 (5 bases). Trimming stripped 0 bases from V and 5 bases from J, with 13 bases between. This CDR3 is 15 amino acids long. Germline V CDR1 and CDR2: MGHRA, YSYEKL.

The chain recombines TRBV9 with TRBJ1-2; 7 bases agree with TRBD1. V lost 4 bases to trimming and J lost 6 bases; unmatched junction nucleotides: 6. In germline, CDR1 is SGDLS, CDR2 YYNGEE. The CDR3 extends over 13 amino acids. The CDR3: CASSPGRGDGYTF. The CDR3 nucleotides read TGTGCCAGCAGCCCTGGCAGGGGGGATGGCTACACCTTC.